The 31 T cell receptor beta chains presented below share a single source sample, sequenced in a study of CD8 T cells in ankylosing spondylitis. TCRdb reprocessed the 5' RACE reads with MiXCR, giving one entry per CDR3 protein. This sample yields 350,000 or so distinct CDR3 sequences, of which around a tenth are seen a single time; 9.1% belongs to the top ten. Sequenced sample: blood, either unsorted or a sorted T cell fraction (not recorded which). The receptor source for this set is a female donor with ankylosing spondylitis or in good health (not recorded which).

This clonotype was seen at least ten times. CDR3 loop: CASSFDVRGVGANVLTF. The DNA of the CDR3 is TGCGCCAGCAGCTTCGATGTCAGGGGAGTCGGGGCCAACGTCCTGACTTTC. The rearrangement joins TRBV5-1 to TRBJ2-6; tentatively, D is TRBD1 (6 bases). Germline CDR1 and CDR2: SGHRS and YFSETQ. With 2 bases removed from V and 4 bases from J, the gap between germline ends came to 16 bases. This CDR3 comprises 17 residues.

This clonotype was recorded many times. As DNA, the CDR3 is TGCAGTGCTATCCTCGAAGTCAGAGGCTACACCTTC. It specifies CSAILEVRGYTF. The chain recombines TRBV20-1 with TRBJ1-2; D remains ambiguous. The CDR3 spans 12 residues. In germline, CDR1 is DFQATT, CDR2 SNEGSKA (reference sequence). Trimming left V 4 bases short and J 8 bases short, with 14 bases between.

The CDR3 DNA reads as TGTGCCAGCTTCCCCGGGACTAGCGGGGGCCTTTCCTACAATGAGCAGTTCTTC. Protein sequence: CASFPGTSGGLSYNEQFF. The genes are TRBV28 and TRBJ2-1; 14 positions agree with TRBD2. The CDR3 has 18 amino acids. The trim removed 8 bases at V and 1 base at J, leaving 10 bases unmatched. Germline V CDR1 and CDR2: MDHEN, SYDVKM. Looking up the rest from reference TRBV28 and TRBJ2-1 gives the full variable domain: DVKVTQSSRYLVKRTGEKVFLECVQDMDHENMFWYRQDPGLGLRLIYFSYDVKMKEKGDIPEGYSVSREKKERFSLILESASTNQTSMYLCASFPGTSGGLSYNEQFFGPGTRLTVL.

This clonotype has at least ten counts. V is TRBV20-1 and J is TRBJ2-1; 8 bases are shared with TRBD2. CDR1 is DFQATT, CDR2 SNEGSKA, per germline (reference sequence). This CDR3 is built from 16 residues. The V and J ends lost 7 bases and 7 bases, in that order; junction bases with no gene match: 18. The chain's CDR3 is CSVTGPSGLFENEQFF. For the CDR3, the DNA is TGCAGTGTAACCGGACCTAGCGGGTTGTTTGAGAATGAGCAGTTCTTC.

This clonotype was seen at least ten times. V and J are TRBV9 and TRBJ2-1, with 12 nucleotides matching TRBD2. Germline CDR1 SGDLS, CDR2 YYNGEE. This CDR3 has 15 amino acids. The J segment lost 10 bases and the V segment lost 0 bases, leaving 5 bases of the junction unmatched. The CDR3 here is CASSVATSGGSEQFF. Written as DNA, the CDR3 is TGTGCCAGCAGCGTAGCTACTAGCGGGGGGTCCGAGCAGTTCTTC.

This rearrangement joins TRBV7-7 to TRBJ1-4; the D gene is possibly TRBD1 (5 bases). This CDR3 has 15 residues. V was cut by 2 bases and J by 3 bases, with 10 bases left in between. CDR1 and CDR2 (germline): SSHAT, FNYEAQ (reference sequence). The CDR3 is CASSLTGRPNEKLFF. The DNA for the CDR3 is TGTGCCAGCAGCTTAACGGGGCGACCTAATGAAAAACTGTTTTTT.

In this sample, this clonotype turned up a few times. The J gene is TRBJ2-7, the V gene TRBV20-1; possibly TRBD1 for D (6 bases). Between the trimmed V and J ends, which lost 4 bases and 4 bases, there was a span of 23 bases. Germline CDR1 reads DFQATT; CDR2 reads SNEGSKA (reference sequence). This CDR3 has 16 residues. The CDR3 bases are TGCAGTGCTAACCAGCTAACCCGGGACAAGTTATACGAGCAGTACTTC. Translation: CSANQLTRDKLYEQYF.

This clonotype has a handful of counts. J is TRBJ1-2 and V is TRBV4-3; 8 bases fit TRBD1. The CDR3 is made up of 15 amino acids. V was clipped by 0 bases and J by 4 bases; unmatched bases: 4. Germline V gene lookup returns CDR1 LGHNA and CDR2 YSLEER. The CDR3 nucleotides read TGCGCCAGCAGCCAAGATCGGACAGGGCGCTATGGCTACACCTTC. Its translation: CASSQDRTGRYGYTF.

About this clonotype: Sequence at one end of the junction differs from germline and may be a read error. This chain connects TRBV3-1 to TRBJ2-1, with 9 nucleotides matching TRBD2. Germline CDR1 and CDR2: LGHDT and YNNKEL (reference sequence). CDR3 length equals 15 residues. CDR3 nucleotides: TGTGCCTGCAGCCTCGCGGCGGGGGGGCACAATGAGCAGTTCTTC. It translates to CACSLAAGGHNEQFF.

The gene calls are TRBV21-1 and TRBJ1-3; the table assigns TRBD1, which was not confirmed against the DNA. TRBV21-1 has pseudogene status. The CDR3 consists of 16 residues. The CDR3 region has the DNA TGTGCCAGCATTCATTCAAAAAAAGACAGGGCATGGTCCATATATTTT. This encodes CASIHSKKDRAWSIYF.

This clonotype appeared many times. The genes are TRBV4-2 and TRBJ1-4; 7 nucleotides line up with TRBD1. This CDR3 has 15 amino acids. V was clipped by 0 bases and J by 2 bases; unmatched bases: 0. Germline V lookup: CDR1 LGHNA, CDR2 YNFKEQ. CDR3 bases: TGTGCCAGCAGCCAAGAGGGACAGACTAATGAAAAACTGTTTTTT. Translation gives CASSQEGQTNEKLFF.

This chain joins TRBV7-8 and TRBJ2-3; tentative D call: TRBD2 (6 bases). The V end was cut by 0 bases, the J end by 2 bases, with 18 bases between. Germline values: CDR1 SGHVS, CDR2 FQNEAQ. The CDR3 covers 18 residues. In DNA, the CDR3 is TGTGCCAGCAGCTTAGCTACGGGACTCCGACCTCACACAGATACGCAGTATTTT. It yields the protein CASSLATGLRPHTDTQYF.

The V call is TRBV6-2 or TRBV6-3, the J call TRBJ2-1; D is tentatively TRBD1 or TRBD2 (5 bases each). Germline loops: CDR1 MNHEY, CDR2 SVGEGT. Deletions cut 6 bases from V and 15 bases from J, with 18 bases between. The CDR3 sequence is 12 residues long. CDR3 sequence (DNA): TGTGCCAGCAGATTAAGGTTGGGGACGGCGTTCTTC. Protein sequence: CASRLRLGTAFF.

This clonotype was counted at least ten times. The gene calls are TRBV5-1 and TRBJ2-1; tentative D call: TRBD2 (5 bases). CDR3 size: 14 residues. V lost 0 bases, J lost 6 bases, and 10 bases lay in between. Germline CDR1 SGHRS, CDR2 YFSETQ. The CDR3 DNA reads as TGCGCCAGCAGCTTGGGTTCGGGGATCAATGAGCAGTTCTTC. The encoded protein is CASSLGSGINEQFF. Together with reference TRBV5-1 and TRBJ2-1, the CDR3 gives the full variable domain: KAGVTQTPRYLIKTRGQQVTLSCSPISGHRSVSWYQQTPGQGLQFLFEYFSETQRNKGNFPGRFSGRQFSNSRSEMNVSTLELGDSALYLCASSLGSGINEQFFGPGTRLTVL.

Regarding this clonotype: This may stem from a read error, because a much larger clone lies one nucleotide away. The V call is TRBV11-2, the J call TRBJ2-7; D possibly corresponds to TRBD2 (6 bases). The CDR3 sequence is 14 residues long. Germline V gives CDR1 SGHAT, CDR2 FQNNGV. CDR3 nucleotides: TGTGCCAGCTGGGATGCGCGGGGCTCCCACGAGCAGTACTTC. Protein product: CASWDARGSHEQYF.

This clonotype was picked up a small number of times. The gene calls are TRBV5-1 and TRBJ1-1; D possibly corresponds to TRBD1 (6 bases). The CDR3 consists of 14 residues. The V end was cut by 1 base, the J end by 4 bases, with 11 bases between. CDR1 and CDR2 (germline): SGHRS, YFSETQ. The chain's CDR3 is CASSLIPGVTEAFF. CDR3 nucleotides: TGCGCCAGCAGCTTGATCCCAGGGGTCACTGAAGCTTTCTTT.

V is TRBV12-3 or TRBV12-4 and J is TRBJ2-3, with a possible D match to TRBD2 (5 bases). The germline V and J ends were trimmed by 4 bases and 0 bases, with 14 bases remaining between them. This CDR3 is built from 16 residues. The CDR3 loop is CASSSWLAQSTDTQYF. DNA of the CDR3: TGTGCCAGCAGTTCCTGGCTAGCTCAAAGCACAGATACGCAGTATTTT.

The chain joins TRBV28 to TRBJ1-5; a weak D match, TRBD1 (6 bases). Germline assignment: CDR1 MDHEN and CDR2 SYDVKM. V shed 6 bases and J shed 3 bases, with 12 bases lying between them. The CDR3 totals 14 residues. CDR3 residues: CASRLGGNNQPQHF. The CDR3 DNA sequence: TGTGCCAGCAGATTAGGGGGTAACAATCAGCCCCAGCATTTT.

This clonotype was detected a few times. CDR3 sequence (DNA): TGTGCCAGCAGCGACGGGGGGACTGAAGCTTTCTTT. Its translation: CASSDGGTEAFF. The chain employs TRBV9 and TRBJ1-1; D possibly corresponds to TRBD1 (5 bases). Germline CDR1 reads SGDLS; CDR2 reads YYNGEE. This CDR3 region has 12 residues. V was cut by 3 bases and J by 5 bases, with 8 bases left in between.

At least ten counts were recorded for this clonotype. This chain joins TRBV12-3 or TRBV12-4 and TRBJ1-1, with a tentative D call TRBD1 (6 bases). V was clipped by 4 bases and J by 8 bases, with 17 bases between them. The CDR3 has 14 amino acids. The CDR3 DNA reads TGTGCCAGCAGTTCCCCCAGGGGCGGACTAGAAGCTTTCTTT. It encodes CASSSPRGGLEAFF.

This clonotype has a handful of counts. At one end the junction does not follow the germline gene, possibly because of a read error. The chain couples TRBV20-1 to TRBJ1-1; D is undetermined. This CDR3 contains 11 residues. Germline V lookup: CDR1 DFQATT, CDR2 SNEGSKA (reference sequence). CDR3 sequence: CSVRQGPEAFF. CDR3 DNA: TGCAGTGTTAGACAAGGCCCTGAAGCTTTCTTT.

This clonotype has ten or more counts. The rearrangement joins TRBV27 to TRBJ2-5, with TRBD1 as a possible D gene (6 bases). The CDR3 runs 11 residues. With 4 bases removed from V and 13 bases from J, the gap between germline ends came to 13 bases. CDR1 and CDR2 from the germline V gene are MNHEY and SMNVEV (reference sequence). CDR3 sequence reads: CASSSLGARYF. CDR3 bases: TGTGCCAGCAGTTCCTTGGGGGCGAGGTACTTC.

As DNA, the CDR3 is TGCGCCAGCAGCCAAGGCTCGGGACTAGCATTCGAGATCCAAGAGACCCAGTACTTC. It is translated as CASSQGSGLAFEIQETQYF. The chain uses TRBV4-3 and TRBJ2-5, with TRBD2 matching over 9 bases. The germline V gene encodes CDR1 LGHNA and CDR2 YSLEER. This CDR3 is built from 19 residues. V trimming: 1 base; J trimming: 1 base; junction bases outside the gene matches: 13.

This clonotype was seen ten or more times. V usage is TRBV5-1 and J usage is TRBJ2-6; possible D gene TRBD1, 6 bases. V was cut by 3 bases and J by 9 bases, with 13 bases left in between. CDR1 and CDR2 (germline): SGHRS, YFSETQ. The CDR3 is 14 amino acids. Written as DNA, the CDR3 is TGCGCCAGCAGCTCACCCGGACAGAGCAACGTCCTGACTTTC. Amino acid sequence: CASSSPGQSNVLTF.

At least ten counts were recorded for this clonotype. J is TRBJ2-7 and V is TRBV2, with D possibly being TRBD1 (6 bases). Trimming pared 0 bases from V and 3 bases from J, leaving 12 bases between. From germline, CDR1 is SNHLY and CDR2 FYNNEI. This CDR3 comprises 15 residues. Written as DNA, the CDR3 is TGTGCCAGCAGTGAAGCGAAGACAGGAATCTACGAGCAGTACTTC. This encodes CASSEAKTGIYEQYF.

In its sample, this clonotype was seen many times. This rearrangement joins TRBV4-3 to TRBJ1-3, with TRBD1 identical over 9 bases. Unmatched junction bases numbered 9, after V lost 3 bases and J lost 0 bases. The CDR3 spans 18 residues. Per the germline V gene, CDR1 is LGHNA and CDR2 is YSLEER. CDR3 nucleotides: TGCGCCAGCAGCCAGTTCCGGACAGGGGAAAGCTCTGGAAACACCATATATTTT. The encoded protein is CASSQFRTGESSGNTIYF.

This clonotype was recorded a few times. This sequence joins TRBV10-1 and TRBJ1-4; 7 bases fit TRBD1. There are 16 residues in the CDR3. Trimming removed 9 bases from V and 5 bases from J; junction bases left unmatched: 15. Germline V gene data show CDR1 as WNHNN and CDR2 as SYGVQD (reference sequence). This CDR3 reads CARTRQGGRLNEKLFF. CDR3 in DNA: TGCGCCAGGACCCGACAGGGTGGGAGGTTGAATGAAAAACTGTTTTTT.

With regard to this clonotype: A clone one base away is much larger, so this may be a read error. This chain connects TRBV20-1 to TRBJ1-5, with D hard to call. This CDR3 is 15 amino acids long. Germline CDR1 DFQATT, CDR2 SNEGSKA (reference sequence). The DNA of the CDR3 is TGCTGTGCTGTAAAGGGAGGATCCAGCAATCAGCCCCAGCATTTT. It translates to CCAVKGGSSNQPQHF.

Many counts were recorded for this clonotype. The gene calls are TRBV19 and TRBJ2-7; possible D gene TRBD1, 5 bases. This CDR3 contains 13 residues. Germline V gene sequence: CDR1 LNHDA, CDR2 SQIVND (reference sequence). The V gene lost 3 bases and the J gene lost 3 bases, with 9 bases spanning the gap. The CDR3: CASSIDRNYEQYF. The CDR3 DNA sequence: TGTGCCAGTAGTATCGACAGAAACTACGAGCAGTACTTC.

Ten or more counts support this clonotype. V is TRBV5-1 and J is TRBJ1-2; a possible D gene is TRBD1 (5 bases). Trimming took 6 bases from V and 4 from J, leaving 10 bases between them. Germline V lookup: CDR1 SGHRS, CDR2 YFSETQ. This CDR3 is built from 12 residues. CDR3 amino acids: CASKSGSYGYTF. The DNA for the CDR3 is TGCGCCAGCAAGTCAGGGTCCTATGGCTACACCTTC.

This clonotype was found many times. The chain couples TRBV20-1 to TRBJ1-1; tentative D call: TRBD1 (5 bases). V was cut by 3 bases and J by 9 bases, with 17 bases left in between. Germline V CDR1 and CDR2: DFQATT, SNEGSKA (reference sequence). This CDR3 is built from 13 residues. This chain's CDR3 is CSARETEIRKAFF. The CDR3 DNA is TGCAGTGCTAGGGAGACAGAGATACGGAAAGCTTTCTTT.